This entry lists 3 T cell receptor beta chains sequenced from one sample in a study of cytomegalovirus exposure and HLA in healthy donors. In the PCR, 60 Vbeta and 13 Jbeta primers were used. The table came from immunoSEQ multiplex PCR; TCRdb's copy has only in-frame clones and leaves some out. Altogether about 230,000 clones are present, roughly 89% being singletons, with the ten largest covering around 1%. Sequencing used PBMCs. The receptors come from a woman aged 18-29 years in good health and CMV-seronegative.

This rearrangement joins TRBV9 to TRBJ2-5, with 11 bases lining up with TRBD2. The junction had 5 bases not matched to a gene; V was cut back by 2 bases and J by 5 bases. This CDR3 is 15 amino acids long. Germline lookup yields CDR1 SGDLS and CDR2 YYNGEE. The CDR3 DNA reads as TGTGCCAGCAGCGTGGGACTAGCGGTAGAGGAGACCCAGTACTTC. As protein: CASSVGLAVEETQYF.

CDR3 sequence: CASSLASVLGTQYF. The CDR3 DNA is TGTGCCAGCAGCTTGGCTAGCGTCCTCGGTACGCAGTATTTT. The rearrangement links TRBV11-3 to TRBJ2-3; D perhaps matches TRBD2 (6 bases). The ends were cut back, 3 bases at V and 8 bases at J, with 15 bases in the middle. This CDR3 contains 14 residues. The V gene's germline CDR1 is SGHNT and CDR2 YENEEA. Together with reference TRBV11-3 and TRBJ2-3, the CDR3 gives the full variable domain: EAGVVQSPRYKIIEKKQPVAFWCNPISGHNTLYWYLQNLGQGPELLIRYENEEAVDDSQLPKDRFSAERLKGVDSTLKIQPAELGDSAVYLCASSLASVLGTQYFGPGTRLTVL.

The chain combines TRBV10-3 with TRBJ1-2; 9 bases fit TRBD1. The V and J ends lost 7 bases and 2 bases, in that order; junction bases with no gene match: 8. Germline V gives CDR1 ENHRY, CDR2 SYGVKD. The CDR3 consists of 15 residues. CDR3 residues: CAINTPGQGNYGYTF. Here the CDR3 DNA reads TGTGCCATCAATACGCCGGGACAGGGAAACTATGGCTACACCTTC.